Reported below is one TCR beta chain. The table lists this clonotype with a few counts. What antigen it recognizes has not been identified. The record has no base qualities; no much larger clone is one base away. This sample was included in a study of CD8 T cells in ankylosing spondylitis (dated by TCRdb to 2016 to 2017). With regard to the full study: T cell receptor beta repertoires were profiled in healthy donors and ankylosing spondylitis patients so that disease-linked TCR variants could be found. Peripheral blood was sampled, and synovial fluid was also collected from ankylosing spondylitis patients. The full study cohort comprised about 25 ankylosing spondylitis patients and 110 or so healthy donors.

The reads were generated on an Illumina HiSeq 2500. Quantitative 5'-RACE with molecular barcodes was the method used to prepare the TCR beta libraries. From the authors' description of their analysis: A new computational method based on a probabilistic model of VDJ rearrangement was used to identify disease-linked TCR variants. TCRdb reprocessing: public reads trimmed at Q25 with fastp, clones called with MiXCR, in-frame beta chains kept. Rows are combined by CDR3 protein, so each entry shows the most common genes and DNA. The V and J calls were not made by the authors but by TCRdb's processing. The sample table shows almost 400,000 distinct CDR3 sequences, and approximately 20% are seen once. The ten largest clones add up to roughly a sixth of the sample. Sequences SQVTM (CDR1) and ANQGSEA (CDR2) are obtained from the germline V gene. V and J lose 4 bases and 5 bases, and a span of 11 bases separates them. The CDR3 goes from the cysteine to the phenylalanine over 12 residues. Left in the record is the CDR3 DNA by itself, 36 bases read in frame from the first base.

The paper as a whole reports these results and caveats: Some of the motif variants had been reported before in the synovial fluid and blood of reactive arthritis patients, a finding that suggests common disease-initiation mechanisms. In peripheral blood, the disease-linked clones were found at relatively low frequencies and had a CD8+ phenotype. According to the report, matched synovial fluid samples from ankylosing spondylitis patients were significantly enriched for the disease-linked clones. A TCR beta motif made up of several highly homologous amino acid variants appeared to be characteristic of blood from ankylosing spondylitis patients.

Sequenced sample: blood, either unsorted or a sorted T cell fraction (not recorded which). The receptor's source is a male donor with ankylosing spondylitis. The rearranged segments are TRBV29-1 and TRBJ2-5, with the D gene not clear enough to name. This receptor has the CDR3 CSVGGTAETQYF. In nucleotide form, the sequence is TGCAGCGTTGGGGGTACGGCGGAGACCCAGTACTTC. The entire variable domain, with the stretches around the CDR3 drawn from the reference TRBV29-1 and TRBJ2-5 proteins, is SAVISQKPSRDICQRGTSLTIQCQVDSQVTMMFWYRQQPGQSLTLIATANQGSEATYESGFVIDKFPISRPNLTFSTLTVSNMSPEDSSIYLCSVGGTAETQYFGPGTRLLVL.